This paragraph reports one TCR beta chain. It lacks a known antigen. No qualities accompany the bases; no much larger clone lies one base away. Library preparation used 5' RACE. Sequencing instrument: Illumina HiSeq 2500. A second PCR of roughly 7 to 11 cycles was performed with a sample-barcoded 5' primer and a J-beta primer mix. Each TCR beta cDNA molecule received a unique molecular identifier from a template-switch 5' adaptor carrying 12 random nucleotides. Each sample yielded at least 2.5 million CDR3-containing paired-end reads. All of the RNA was converted into first-strand cDNA using the Mint cDNA synthesis kit, with a TRBC-specific oligonucleotide serving as the primer. Following uracil-DNA glycosylase treatment, a first 18-cycle PCR with universal primers M1SS and BC2_uni_R was performed on all cDNA. In the paper's pipeline: Each sample was normalized by randomly selecting 1 million high-quality reads, each carrying a distinct molecular identifier. Instead of being binned into consensus sequences, reads that shared molecular identifiers were thrown out. MiTCR, run with a Q25 quality threshold and the strictest error-elimination algorithm, handled CDR3 identification, clonotype clustering and error correction. A nonparametric unseen species model using Euler transformation provided a lower-bound estimate of total TCR beta diversity. Using fastp trimming at Q25 and MiXCR clonotype assembly, TCRdb reanalyzed the public sequencing data and kept in-frame beta chains. One record per CDR3 amino acid sequence lists the most common genes and DNA. TCRdb's processing, not the authors' own work, is the source of the V and J calls. The sample table lists roughly 800,000 distinct CDR3 sequences, roughly 64% of them with a count of one. The ten largest clones take up roughly 20% of the sample.

The data stem from a study of blood T cells in healthy people across ages (dated by TCRdb to the mid-2010s). About the investigation overall: In model experiments, template switching captured about one uniquely barcoded TCR beta cDNA molecule for every two T cells. To track age-related changes in TCR beta repertoire diversity, the study relied on deep sequencing normalized with unique cDNA molecular identifiers. Donors were grouped into four age groups: young (average about 15 years), middle-aged (approximately 41), aged (around 60) and long-lived (about 90). Donors of different ages were randomly distributed across sequencing lanes to avoid experimental bias. The study analyzed two additional independent replicas of 1 million unique cDNA reads from the same blood draw for two donors, one aged 18 to 30 and one aged 80 or older. Study-level results and caveats: Observed TCR beta diversity per million T cells fell roughly linearly with age, and a significant reduction was already apparent by age around 40. The long-lived group showed more naive CD4+ T cells, fewer expanded clones and increased TCR diversity than the aged group, suggesting age selection. A strong correlation was found between observed TCR beta diversity and the percentage of naive T cells measured by flow cytometry. Estimates of total diversity from one million sequenced T cells were regarded as lower bounds and underestimates. Since profiling was done on bulk unsorted PBMCs, naive and antigen-experienced compartments could not be conclusively compared. Because donor CMV infection status was unknown, age-related changes in expanded clonotypes were potentially confounded.

Donors were 39 systemically healthy Caucasian individuals from Russia aged 6 to 90 years. Each donor gave 9.5 to 10 milliliters of peripheral blood, drawn into EDTA-treated Vacutainer tubes. Ficoll-Paque density-gradient centrifugation was used to isolate PBMCs, with at least 6.5 million per sample. Trizol reagent was used to extract total RNA from the PBMCs, yielding at least 6 micrograms per sample. The percentages of naive CD45RAhigh/CD27high T cells were determined by flow cytometry on a PBMC aliquot from every donor. CDR1 and CDR2 are read off the germline V gene (reference sequence) as MNHNY and SVGAGI. Germline trimming: 6 bases from V, 6 bases from J; junction bases outside gene matches: 10. There are 14 amino acids in the CDR3, from cysteine to phenylalanine inclusive. Only the CDR3 region is kept as DNA, spanning 42 bases read in frame from base 1.

The clonotype comes from a man aged 30 to 45 in good health. The receptor chain draws on TRBV6-6 and TRBJ1-2; 7 middle bases align to TRBD1. Sequencing was carried out using blood. The CDR3 sequence is CASRGQGDKDGYTF. The DNA is as follows: TGTGCCAGCAGAGGGCAGGGGGATAAGGATGGCTACACCTTC.